One and the same sample provided the 21 T cell receptor beta chains below, sequenced in a study of blood T cell repertoires in COVID-19 (dated by TCRdb to about 2020). Libraries were constructed by the immunoSEQ multiplex PCR assay. Sourced from immuneACCESS, this table was stored by TCRdb with only in-frame sequences that have V and J called. A share of the clones is absent; for the studies checked, an unresolved V gene accounts for under half, and the remainder has no known explanation. The table for this sample lists around 700,000 clones; 75% to 90% of them were counted only once. Roughly 0.26% of the sample rests with the top ten. Sequenced: peripheral blood. The receptors were gathered from a woman under 30 with acute or convalescent COVID-19.

The rearrangement uses TRBV3-1 (or the pseudogene TRBV3-2) and TRBJ1-1; TRBD1 matches at 8 bases. V dropped 4 bases and J dropped 7; count of bases not matched to a gene: 2. This CDR3 spans 12 amino acids. Germline lookup yields CDR1 LGHDT and CDR2 YNNKEL (reference sequence). The CDR3: CASSLGTGEAFF. CDR3 DNA: TGTGCCAGCAGCCTCGGGACAGGTGAAGCTTTCTTT.

The chain joins TRBV12-3 or TRBV12-4 to TRBJ2-1; D call uncertain. The CDR3 sequence is 11 residues long. V was shortened by 3 bases and J by 7 bases, with 4 bases between the two germline ends. The CDR3 nucleotides are TGTGCCAGCAGTTTGCGAAATGAGCAGTTCTTC. Its translation is CASSLRNEQFF.

This rearrangement joins TRBV7-9 to TRBJ1-1; the D is unclear. Germline lookup yields CDR1 SEHNR and CDR2 FQNEAQ (reference sequence). The V end was cut by 2 bases, the J end by 1 base, with 5 bases between. The CDR3 runs 13 residues. Here the CDR3 DNA reads TGTGCCAGCAGCTTAACATCGAACACTGAAGCTTTCTTT. The encoded protein is CASSLTSNTEAFF.

This clone was observed a single time. The rearrangement uses TRBV24-1 and TRBJ1-2; 7 nucleotides align to TRBD1. From germline, CDR1 is KGHDR and CDR2 SFDVKD. V was clipped by 5 bases and J by 3 bases; unmatched bases: 5. There are 14 residues in the CDR3. The CDR3 loop reads CATSGGTAHYGYTF. The CDR3 bases are TGTGCCACCAGTGGGGGGACAGCCCACTATGGCTACACCTTC.

V gene TRBV6-1 combines with J gene TRBJ1-1; a possible D gene is TRBD1 (5 bases). CDR3 size: 17 residues. Germline-derived CDR1 and CDR2 are MNHNS and SASEGT. Trimming cost V 4 bases and J 1 base, with 19 bases left between them. The CDR3 here is CASSAPRTRQKNTEAFF. The CDR3 coding sequence is TGTGCCAGCAGTGCCCCCCGGACCAGACAGAAGAACACTGAAGCTTTCTTT.

V is TRBV6-5 and J is TRBJ1-2; TRBD1 matches at 7 bases. With V trimmed by 6 bases and J by 2 bases, 6 bases remained unmatched. The length of the CDR3 is 14 residues. Germline CDR1 is MNHEY and CDR2 is SVGAGI. DNA for the CDR3: TGTGCCAGCAGATTTGGGGGACAGAACTATGGCTACACCTTC. This translates into CASRFGGQNYGYTF.

About this clone itself: Within the sample, other DNA sequences also encode this same CDR3. CDR3 loop: CASSADSSYEQYF. In DNA form, the CDR3 reads TGTGCCAGCTCAGCGGACAGCTCCTACGAGCAGTACTTC. V usage is TRBV18 and J usage is TRBJ2-7, with D possibly being TRBD1 (6 bases). Per the germline V gene, CDR1 is KGHSH and CDR2 is LQKENI. Trimming pared 5 bases from V and 0 bases from J, leaving 8 bases between. This CDR3 has 13 residues.

The V call is TRBV14, the J call TRBJ1-1; D gene ambiguous. This CDR3 comprises 13 residues. V lost 1 base to trimming and J lost 3 bases, with 6 bases between them. Germline values: CDR1 SGHDN, CDR2 FVKESK. CDR3 protein: CASSQAGYTEAFF. CDR3 nucleotide sequence: TGTGCCAGCAGCCAAGCGGGTTACACTGAAGCTTTCTTT.

The CDR3 protein is CATIAGATGELFF. DNA of the CDR3: TGTGCCACAATAGCGGGGGCCACCGGGGAGCTGTTTTTT. This rearrangement joins TRBV10-3 to TRBJ2-2; 9 bases fit TRBD2. Germline CDR1 reads ENHRY; CDR2 reads SYGVKD. The junction had 4 bases not matched to a gene; V was cut back by 10 bases and J by 4 bases. The CDR3 is made up of 13 amino acids.

The genes are TRBV29-1 and TRBJ1-1, with TRBD1 matching 8 bases. CDR1 and CDR2 from the germline V gene are SQVTM and ANQGSEA. The CDR3 covers 14 residues. Trimming took 4 bases from V and 7 from J; bases not matched to a gene: 11. The CDR3 reads CSVGGGQGRGEAFF. Here the CDR3 DNA reads TGCAGCGTTGGAGGAGGACAGGGTCGGGGTGAAGCTTTCTTT.

This clone came up a few times. The chain combines TRBV29-1 with TRBJ2-7; TRBD1 aligns across 7 bases. Germline assignment: CDR1 SQVTM and CDR2 ANQGSEA. The CDR3 runs to 14 residues. V shed 4 bases, J shed 4 bases, and the junction held 10 bases outside the gene matches. CDR3 nucleotide sequence: TGCAGCGTTGTAAACCCGGGACAGTTTTACGAGCAGTACTTC. Translated, it gives CSVVNPGQFYEQYF.

The V and J genes are TRBV7-2 and TRBJ1-2; D perhaps matches TRBD1 (5 bases). The CDR3 sequence is 16 residues long. Trimming removed 5 bases from V and 4 bases from J, with 20 bases in between. The V gene's germline CDR1 is SGHTA and CDR2 FQGNSA. DNA of the CDR3: TGTGCCAGCAGCCCCCAGAACAGTGGGGCTGCCTATGGCTACACCTTC. Translated: CASSPQNSGAAYGYTF.

The chain combines TRBV18 with TRBJ2-1, with D tentatively TRBD1 (6 bases). Germline V gene lookup returns CDR1 KGHSH and CDR2 LQKENI. Trimming shortened V by 6 bases and J by 1 base, and 19 bases separated the two germline ends. The CDR3 is 17 amino acids. The CDR3 region is CASSSTITGSSYNEQFF. CDR3 nucleotides: TGTGCCAGCTCCTCCACCATCACAGGGTCTTCCTACAATGAGCAGTTCTTC.

The chain is built from TRBV3-1 (or the pseudogene TRBV3-2) and TRBJ1-2; D unresolved. The CDR3 consists of 11 residues. Germline CDR1 reads LGHDT; CDR2 reads YNNKEL (reference sequence). Between the trimmed V and J ends, which lost 8 bases and 7 bases, there was a span of 11 bases. The CDR3 here is CASGPGVGYTF. CDR3 bases: TGTGCCAGCGGACCCGGGGTTGGCTACACCTTC.

This clone appeared a single time. The chain is built from TRBV7-9 and TRBJ1-1; D not resolved. Germline lookup yields CDR1 SEHNR and CDR2 FQNEAQ (reference sequence). The length of the CDR3 is 13 residues. The V and J ends lost 5 bases and 3 bases respectively, with 10 bases between them. Written as DNA, the CDR3 is TGTGCCAGCAGCCCATACCAGTACACTGAAGCTTTCTTT. Residues: CASSPYQYTEAFF.

The CDR3: CAIQRQNTEAFF. CDR3 nucleotides: TGTGCCATCCAAAGACAGAACACTGAAGCTTTCTTT. V and J are TRBV6-5 and TRBJ1-1; the D is unclear. Germline V gives CDR1 MNHEY, CDR2 SVGAGI. Trimming took off 10 bases at V and 1 base at J, with 10 bases between the two ends. The CDR3 length is 12 residues.

The chain recombines TRBV24-1 with TRBJ1-6, with D tentatively TRBD1 (5 bases). V dropped 5 bases and J dropped 7 bases, with 17 bases sitting between them. The CDR3 spans 16 residues. The germline CDR1 and CDR2 sequences are KGHDR and SFDVKD. CDR3 sequence (DNA): TGTGCCACCAGTGGATCGATGGGCGGGGGGAATTCACCCCTCCACTTT. This codes for CATSGSMGGGNSPLHF.

The genes are TRBV7-2 and TRBJ2-3; 12 nucleotides match TRBD2. CDR1 and CDR2 from the germline V gene are SGHTA and FQGNSA. The J segment lost 3 bases and the V segment lost 2 bases, leaving 3 bases of the junction unmatched. CDR3 length: 16 amino acids. CDR3 sequence: CASSLRLAGETDTQYF. The CDR3 bases are TGTGCCAGCAGCTTAAGACTAGCGGGGGAGACAGATACGCAGTATTTT.

This clone was seen once. This sequence joins TRBV21-1 and TRBJ2-1; the table assigns TRBD2, which was not confirmed against the DNA. TRBV21-1 is tagged as a pseudogene. CDR3 length equals 16 residues. DNA of the CDR3: TGTGCCAGCAGCAAATGTCCTAGCTTCTCCTACAATGAGCAGTTCTTC. This sequence encodes CASSKCPSFSYNEQFF.

The chain is built from TRBV6-1 and TRBJ1-4; D not certain. Germline CDR1 is MNHNS and CDR2 is SASEGT. CDR3 length: 15 residues. Trimming left V 2 bases short and J 6 bases short, with 13 bases between. CDR3 residues: CASSEKGGRYEKLFF. In DNA form, the CDR3 reads TGTGCCAGCAGTGAAAAGGGAGGGCGGTATGAAAAACTGTTTTTT.

Here the CDR3 reads CASSDQGSGNTIYF. The DNA of the CDR3 is TGTGCCAGCAGTGACCAGGGCTCCGGAAACACCATATATTTT. The chain joins TRBV2 to TRBJ1-3; TRBD1 is a possible D gene (5 bases). V gave up 3 bases and J gave up 4 bases, with 10 bases separating them. Germline lookup yields CDR1 SNHLY and CDR2 FYNNEI. This CDR3 is 14 amino acids long.